This T cell receptor beta chain was observed in a study of vaccination and CD4 T cells after COVID-19 (dated by TCRdb to 2021 to 2024). With regard to the full study: Every convalescent patient had a positive nasal swab PCR test for SARS-CoV-2, with mild disease in roughly ten patients and severe disease in one. Overlapping spike peptide pools from SARS-CoV-2 and from the common cold coronaviruses HCoV-NL63, HCoV-OC43 and HCoV-229E were used as culture stimuli. Six males and four females were included in the convalescent cohort, with two Hispanic individuals, seven Caucasians, two Asians and one multiracial person represented. In 10 COVID-19 convalescent patients and a handful of infection-naive healthy vaccine recipients, researchers compared the spike-specific CD4+ TCR repertoire from before mRNA vaccination with the repertoire from after. Post-vaccine blood samples were taken a median of 72 days after the second vaccine dose, with a range of 14 to 241 days. Control cultures received a CEFX viral epitope pool as the positive control, an HIV-1 Nef peptide pool as the negative control, or no peptide. Post-COVID blood samples were collected from convalescent patients a median of approximately 100 days after diagnosis, with a range of about 35 to 170 days. Two doses of either the Pfizer-BioNTech BNT162b2 vaccine (n=8) or the Moderna mRNA-1273 vaccine (n=2) were administered to participants. Findings and caveats that apply to the study as a whole: The median number of SARS-CoV-2-reactive clonotypes rose from 20 to 25 after infection to approximately 41 after vaccination, but the change was not significant. In convalescent patients, a median roughly 83% of post-vaccine SARS-CoV-2-reactive clones were detected only after vaccination, and vaccine-specific priming was suggested by this finding. Of the vaccine-specific clones found in convalescent patients, nearly all (304 of 307) were mono-reactive for SARS-CoV-2 spike instead of being cross-reactive with common cold coronaviruses. Only a relatively small number of convalescent patients were included in the study, and early timepoints following natural infection were not analyzed.

Concerning this clonotype: Its antigen is still unknown. No base qualities exist here, and no much larger clone lies one base off it.

The treatment or condition label here, explained by the study, means: roughly 10-day PBMC culture with coronavirus spike peptide pools or control peptides (ViraFEST assay). The study used the ViraFEST assay, which expanded antigen-specific T cells with peptide pools and then identified expanded clonotypes by TCR sequencing. Positive SARS-CoV-2 PCR tests in the convalescent patients dated from March to December 2020, before Alpha, Beta and Delta variants emerged in the United States. Each well held 1.5 million to 2.5 million PBMCs cultured with around 10 ug/ml peptide pools in IMDM containing about 5% human AB serum and 8 to 10 IU/ml IL-2. Half of the culture medium was replaced with fresh IL-2-containing medium on days 3 and 7. CD4+ T cells were isolated after 10 days of culture through negative selection using the EasySep CD4+ T cell isolation kit. Ficoll-Paque Plus gradient centrifugation was used to isolate PBMCs from whole blood, and the isolated PBMCs were then either used fresh or cryopreserved at -140C. Culture conditions were generally each tested in triplicate wells.

The library came from PCR. DNA from cultured CD4+ T cells underwent TCR sequencing with the Oncomine TCR Beta short-read assay at the Johns Hopkins FTIC core. The QIAamp micro DNA kit was used to extract genomic DNA from the cultured CD4+ T cells. The Oncomine TCR Beta libraries from cultured CD4+ T cells were pooled using unique dual indexes and then sequenced on an Illumina iSeq 100. The source study handled its data this way. Non-productive sequences were filtered out, and CDR3s that did not start with C, did not end with F or W, or were shorter than 7 amino acids were discarded. The MANAFEST web application identified antigen-specific clonotypes by comparing peptide-stimulated wells against reference wells and other culture wells. An FDR below 0.05, an odds ratio above 5, and a productive frequency above 0.1% in at least two of three replicate wells were required for clones to be considered positive. A clonotype was classed as cross-reactive if the clonotype showed significant expansion both in SARS-CoV-2 spike wells and in at least one common cold coronavirus spike condition. Using R version 3.6.1, CDR3 homology was evaluated through Levenshtein distances (stringdist) along with unrooted phylogenetic trees (ape). TCRdb passed the public sequencing reads through fastp at Q25 and MiXCR, retaining productive beta sequences. One record per CDR3 amino acid sequence lists the most common genes and DNA. Here the V and J calls rest on TCRdb's processing, not on the authors' analysis. Present in this sample are roughly 12,000 distinct CDR3 sequences, about 79% of which were seen just once. Clones ranked in the top ten supply about a quarter of the sample.

The V and J ends are trimmed by 0 bases and 0 bases, leaving 9 bases between them. The CDR1 and CDR2 encoded by the germline V gene are SGHNT and YENEEA. Including the terminal cysteine and phenylalanine, the CDR3 comprises 15 residues. The kept DNA is CDR3 alone, 45 bases in frame from the first base. Here the chain combines TRBV11-3 and TRBJ2-7; the D gene is possibly TRBD2, with 5 bases matching. Material for sequencing was CD4+ T cells from blood, cultured in vitro. The TCR comes from a human donor who had recovered from COVID-19. The DNA sequence reads TGTGCCAGCAGCTTAGAATCGGGGAGCTCCTACGAGCAGTACTTC. Translated, it gives CASSLESGSSYEQYF.